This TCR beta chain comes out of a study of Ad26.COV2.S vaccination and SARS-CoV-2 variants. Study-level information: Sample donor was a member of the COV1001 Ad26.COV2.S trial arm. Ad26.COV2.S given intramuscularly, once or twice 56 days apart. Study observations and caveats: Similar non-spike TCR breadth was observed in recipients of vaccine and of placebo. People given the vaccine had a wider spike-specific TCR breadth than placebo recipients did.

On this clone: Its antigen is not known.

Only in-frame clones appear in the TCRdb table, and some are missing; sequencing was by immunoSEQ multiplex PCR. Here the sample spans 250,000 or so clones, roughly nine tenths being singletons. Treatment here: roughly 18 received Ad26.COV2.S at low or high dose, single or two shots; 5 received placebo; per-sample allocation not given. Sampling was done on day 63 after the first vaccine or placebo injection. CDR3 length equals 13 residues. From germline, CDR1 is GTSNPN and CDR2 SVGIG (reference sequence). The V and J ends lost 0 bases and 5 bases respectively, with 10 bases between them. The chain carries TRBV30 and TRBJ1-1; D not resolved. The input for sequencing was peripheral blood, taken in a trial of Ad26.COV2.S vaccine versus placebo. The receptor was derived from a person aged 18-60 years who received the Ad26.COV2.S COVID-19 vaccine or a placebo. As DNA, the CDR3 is TGTGCCTGGAGTGTAAGGGCTCGGACTGAAGCTTTCTTT. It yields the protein CAWSVRARTEAFF.